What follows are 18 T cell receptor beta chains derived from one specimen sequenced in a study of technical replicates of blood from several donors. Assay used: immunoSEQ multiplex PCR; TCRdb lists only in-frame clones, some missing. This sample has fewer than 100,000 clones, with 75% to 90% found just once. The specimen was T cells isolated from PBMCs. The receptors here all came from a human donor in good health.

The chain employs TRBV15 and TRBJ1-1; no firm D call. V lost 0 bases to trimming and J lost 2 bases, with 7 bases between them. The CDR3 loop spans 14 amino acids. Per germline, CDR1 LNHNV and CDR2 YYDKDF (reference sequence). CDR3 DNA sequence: TGTGCCACCAGCAGAGACAGGTTTAACACTGAAGCTTTCTTT. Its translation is CATSRDRFNTEAFF.

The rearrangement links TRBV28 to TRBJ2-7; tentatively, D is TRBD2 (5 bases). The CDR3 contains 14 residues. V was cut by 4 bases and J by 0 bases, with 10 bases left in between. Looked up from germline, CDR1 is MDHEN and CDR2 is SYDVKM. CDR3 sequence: CASSSSRDSYEQYF. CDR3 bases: TGTGCCAGCAGTTCCTCCCGGGACTCCTACGAGCAGTACTTC. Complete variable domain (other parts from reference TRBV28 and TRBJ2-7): DVKVTQSSRYLVKRTGEKVFLECVQDMDHENMFWYRQDPGLGLRLIYFSYDVKMKEKGDIPEGYSVSREKKERFSLILESASTNQTSMYLCASSSSRDSYEQYFGPGTRLTVT.

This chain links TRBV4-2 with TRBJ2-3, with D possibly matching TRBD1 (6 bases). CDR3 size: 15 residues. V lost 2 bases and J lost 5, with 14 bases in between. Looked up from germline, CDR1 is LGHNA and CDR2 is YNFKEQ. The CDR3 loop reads CASSQLGQTQDTQYF. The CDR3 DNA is TGTGCCAGCAGCCAACTTGGACAGACTCAAGATACGCAGTATTTT.

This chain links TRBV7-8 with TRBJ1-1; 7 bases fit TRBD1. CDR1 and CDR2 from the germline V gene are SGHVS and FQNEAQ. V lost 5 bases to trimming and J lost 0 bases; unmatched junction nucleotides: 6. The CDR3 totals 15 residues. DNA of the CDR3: TGTGCCAGCAGCCCATCGGGACAGTTGAACACTGAAGCTTTCTTT. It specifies CASSPSGQLNTEAFF.

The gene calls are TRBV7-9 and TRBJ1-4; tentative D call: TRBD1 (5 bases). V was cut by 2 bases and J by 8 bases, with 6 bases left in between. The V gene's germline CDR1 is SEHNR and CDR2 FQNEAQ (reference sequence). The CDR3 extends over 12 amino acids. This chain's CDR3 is CASSLRGEKLFF. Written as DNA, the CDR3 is TGTGCCAGCAGCTTAAGGGGCGAAAAACTGTTTTTT.

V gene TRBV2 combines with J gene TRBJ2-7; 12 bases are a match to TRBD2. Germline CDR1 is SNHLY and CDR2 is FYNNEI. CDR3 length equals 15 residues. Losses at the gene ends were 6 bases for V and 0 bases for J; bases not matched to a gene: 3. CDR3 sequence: CASSETSGSSYEQYF. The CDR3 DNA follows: TGTGCCAGCAGCGAGACTAGCGGGAGCTCCTACGAGCAGTACTTC.

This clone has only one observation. The CDR3 spells CSVEDRGLYNEQFF. In DNA, the CDR3 is TGCAGCGTTGAAGATCGCGGGCTCTACAATGAGCAGTTCTTC. This chain connects TRBV29-1 to TRBJ2-1; a weak D match, TRBD2 (5 bases). CDR1 is SQVTM, CDR2 ANQGSEA, per germline. CDR3 length: 14 amino acids. V shed 0 bases and J shed 3 bases, with 9 bases lying between them.

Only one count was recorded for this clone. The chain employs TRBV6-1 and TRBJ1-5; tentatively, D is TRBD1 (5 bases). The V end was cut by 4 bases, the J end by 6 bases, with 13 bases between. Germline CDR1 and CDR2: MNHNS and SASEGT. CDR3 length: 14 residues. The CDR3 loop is CASSVLGAGQPQHF. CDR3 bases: TGTGCCAGCAGTGTTTTAGGGGCAGGTCAGCCCCAGCATTTT.

The CDR3 loop reads CASSMTERNTGELFF. In nucleotides, the CDR3 is TGTGCCAGCAGCATGACAGAGAGGAACACCGGGGAGCTGTTTTTT. The rearrangement uses TRBV9 and TRBJ2-2, with D perhaps TRBD1 (5 bases). Germline V gene sequence: CDR1 SGDLS, CDR2 YYNGEE. CDR3 length: 15 amino acids. The V end was cut by 4 bases, the J end by 1 base, with 11 bases between.

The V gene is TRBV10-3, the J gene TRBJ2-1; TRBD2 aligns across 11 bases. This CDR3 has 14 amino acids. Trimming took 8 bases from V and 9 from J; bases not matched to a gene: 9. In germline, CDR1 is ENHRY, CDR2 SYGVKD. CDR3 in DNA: TGTGCCATCGGACTAGCGGGCCCTGGGGTTGAGCAGTTCTTC. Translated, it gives CAIGLAGPGVEQFF.

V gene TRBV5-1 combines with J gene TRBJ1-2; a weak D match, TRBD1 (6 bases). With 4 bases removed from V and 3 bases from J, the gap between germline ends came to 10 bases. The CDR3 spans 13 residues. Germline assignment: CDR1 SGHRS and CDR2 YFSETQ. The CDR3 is CASSIQGDYGYTF. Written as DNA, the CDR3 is TGCGCCAGCAGCATACAGGGTGACTATGGCTACACCTTC.

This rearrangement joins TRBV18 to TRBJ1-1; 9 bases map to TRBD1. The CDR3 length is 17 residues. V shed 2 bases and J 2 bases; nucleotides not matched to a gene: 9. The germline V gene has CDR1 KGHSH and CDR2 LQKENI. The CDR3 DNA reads TGTGCCAGCTCACCAAGGCCGACAGGGGGTGTTAACACTGAAGCTTTCTTT. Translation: CASSPRPTGGVNTEAFF.

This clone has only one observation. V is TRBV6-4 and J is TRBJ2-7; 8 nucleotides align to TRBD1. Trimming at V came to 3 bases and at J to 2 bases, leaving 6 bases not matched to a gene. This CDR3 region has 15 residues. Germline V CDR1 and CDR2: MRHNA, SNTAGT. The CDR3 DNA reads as TGTGCCAGCAGTGAGCTGATGGGACAGGCCTACGAGCAGTACTTC. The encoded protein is CASSELMGQAYEQYF.

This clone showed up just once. The CDR3: CASSQAGTTNTGELFF. CDR3 in DNA: TGCGCCAGCAGCCAAGCCGGGACAACGAACACCGGGGAGCTGTTTTTT. This chain connects TRBV4-3 to TRBJ2-2; a weak D match, TRBD1 (6 bases). V dropped 1 base and J dropped 0 bases, with 9 bases sitting between them. In germline, CDR1 is LGHNA, CDR2 YSLEER. The CDR3 extends over 16 amino acids.

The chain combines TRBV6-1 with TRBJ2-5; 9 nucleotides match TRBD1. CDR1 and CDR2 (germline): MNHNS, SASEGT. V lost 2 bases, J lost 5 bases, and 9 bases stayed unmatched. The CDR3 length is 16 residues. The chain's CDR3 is CASSERTGDFGETQYF. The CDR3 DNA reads TGTGCCAGCAGTGAAAGGACAGGGGACTTCGGGGAGACCCAGTACTTC.

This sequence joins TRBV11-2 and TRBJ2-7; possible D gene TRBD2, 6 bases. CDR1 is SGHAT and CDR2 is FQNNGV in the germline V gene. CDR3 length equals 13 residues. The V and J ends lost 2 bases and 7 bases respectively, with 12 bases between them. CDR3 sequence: CASSLTSLGEQYF. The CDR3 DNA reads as TGTGCCAGCAGCTTAACTAGCCTGGGGGAGCAGTACTTC.

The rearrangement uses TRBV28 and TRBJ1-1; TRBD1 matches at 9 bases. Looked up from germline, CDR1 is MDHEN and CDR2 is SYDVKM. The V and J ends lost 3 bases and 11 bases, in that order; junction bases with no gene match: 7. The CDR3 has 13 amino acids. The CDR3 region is CASSFSSGTGAFF. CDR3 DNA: TGTGCCAGCAGTTTCAGCTCCGGGACAGGGGCTTTCTTT.

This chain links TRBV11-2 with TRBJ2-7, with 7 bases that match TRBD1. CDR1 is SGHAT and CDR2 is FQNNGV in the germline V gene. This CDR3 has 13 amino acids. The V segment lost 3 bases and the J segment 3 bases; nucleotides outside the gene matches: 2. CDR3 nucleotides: TGTGCCAGCAGCTTGACAGGGTTCTACGAGCAGTACTTC. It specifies CASSLTGFYEQYF.